These T cell receptor beta chains were read from a single sample in a study of neurological immune-mediated disorders. TCRdb processed the 5' RACE reads anew with MiXCR; each CDR3 protein has one entry. This table has 60,000 to 90,000 distinct CDR3 sequences, about 9.4% appearing once. The sample taken for sequencing was PBMCs. The receptor set was obtained from a man aged 25-45 years in good health. Both conserved end residues are part of each CDR3. D genes are given only for firm matches. Part of the rows lack a size; the others show once, few, many or a class for expanded clones.

abundance: many; len: 15; d_gene: TRBD1; j_gene: TRBJ2-5; v_gene: TRBV5-1; CDR3nt: TGCGCCAGCAGCGCCTCCGGGACAGCGCAAGAGACCCAGTACTTC; CDR3aa: CASSASGTAQETQYF
abundance: few; len: 13; d_gene: .; j_gene: TRBJ1-2; v_gene: TRBV10-3; CDR3nt: TGTGCCATCAGTGAGGGGCAGGGGTATGGCTACACCTTC; CDR3aa: CAISEGQGYGYTF
abundance: many; len: 13; d_gene: .; j_gene: TRBJ2-2; v_gene: TRBV3-1; CDR3nt: TGTGCCAGCAGTCCAACGAACACCGGGGAGCTGTTTTTT; CDR3aa: CASSPTNTGELFF
abundance: many; len: 16; d_gene: .; j_gene: TRBJ2-1; v_gene: TRBV5-1; CDR3nt: TGCGCCAGCAGCGGCCTCGGGGGCCCCACCATTAATGAGCAGTTCTTC; CDR3aa: CASSGLGGPTINEQFF
abundance: .; len: 12; d_gene: .; j_gene: TRBJ2-7; v_gene: TRBV5-1; CDR3nt: TGCGACAGCAGCTTCGACCGGGGTCAGCAGTACTTC; CDR3aa: CDSSFDRGQQYF
abundance: .; len: 13; d_gene: .; j_gene: TRBJ1-1; v_gene: TRBV5-1; CDR3nt: TGCGCCAGCAGAGGACAGCAGAACACTGAAGCTTTCTTT; CDR3aa: CASRGQQNTEAFF
abundance: many; len: 13; d_gene: TRBD2; j_gene: TRBJ2-2; v_gene: TRBV14; CDR3nt: TGTGCCAGCAGGAGCGGGATGGTCGGGGAGCTGTTTTTT; CDR3aa: CASRSGMVGELFF
abundance: many; len: 14; d_gene: .; j_gene: TRBJ1-2; v_gene: TRBV10-3; CDR3nt: TGTGCCATCAGTGACATAGGATTAAACTATGGCTACACCTTC; CDR3aa: CAISDIGLNYGYTF
abundance: many; len: 15; d_gene: TRBD2; j_gene: TRBJ2-1; v_gene: TRBV27; CDR3nt: TGTGCCAGCAGTTTATACCTAGCGGGAGGGAATGAGCAGTTCTTC; CDR3aa: CASSLYLAGGNEQFF
abundance: many; len: 18; d_gene: TRBD2; j_gene: TRBJ2-2; v_gene: TRBV14; CDR3nt: TGTGCCAGCAGCCCCGTCCCGGGACTAGCGGAAAACACCGGGGAGCTGTTTTTT; CDR3aa: CASSPVPGLAENTGELFF
abundance: many; len: 12; d_gene: TRBD1; j_gene: TRBJ2-2; v_gene: TRBV2; CDR3nt: TGTGCCAGGAGGACAGGTCCCGGGGAGCTGTTTTTT; CDR3aa: CARRTGPGELFF
abundance: few; len: 13; d_gene: TRBD1; j_gene: TRBJ2-2; v_gene: TRBV19; CDR3nt: TGTGCCAGTAGTTTCGGACAGGCCGGGGAGCTGTTTTTT; CDR3aa: CASSFGQAGELFF
abundance: few; len: 13; d_gene: .; j_gene: TRBJ1-2; v_gene: TRBV5-8; CDR3nt: TGTGCCAGCAGCTCGGAACCCGGGGATGGCTACACCTTC; CDR3aa: CASSSEPGDGYTF
abundance: many; len: 16; d_gene: .; j_gene: TRBJ1-2; v_gene: TRBV5-1; CDR3nt: TGCGCCAGCAGCAGACAACAGGATCACAGCCATGGCGGCTACACCTTC; CDR3aa: CASSRQQDHSHGGYTF
abundance: many; len: 14; d_gene: .; j_gene: TRBJ1-1; v_gene: TRBV6-6; CDR3nt: TGTGTCAGCAGACCCACCGGGACACCCACTGAAGCTTTCTTT; CDR3aa: CVSRPTGTPTEAFF
abundance: many; len: 15; d_gene: .; j_gene: TRBJ2-7; v_gene: TRBV29-1; CDR3nt: TGCAGCGTTGAAGGGATCGGACAGAATCCCGGCGAGCAGTACTTC; CDR3aa: CSVEGIGQNPGEQYF
abundance: .; len: 11; d_gene: .; j_gene: TRBJ2-3; v_gene: TRBV11-2; CDR3nt: TGTGCCAGCAGCCGAATAGATACGCAGTATTTT; CDR3aa: CASSRIDTQYF
abundance: many; len: 16; d_gene: TRBD2; j_gene: TRBJ2-2; v_gene: TRBV28; CDR3nt: TGTGCCAGCAGTTCCGTGACTAGCGGGAACACCGGGGAGCTGTTTTTT; CDR3aa: CASSSVTSGNTGELFF
abundance: many; len: 13; d_gene: .; j_gene: TRBJ2-7; v_gene: TRBV28; CDR3nt: TGTGCCACCCTAATGGAGGGTGACTACGAGCAGTACTTC; CDR3aa: CATLMEGDYEQYF
abundance: many; len: 15; d_gene: .; j_gene: TRBJ2-5; v_gene: TRBV7-9; CDR3nt: TGTGCCAGCAGCTTAGAGGCGGCGGTAGAAGAGACCCAGTACTTC; CDR3aa: CASSLEAAVEETQYF
abundance: many; len: 12; d_gene: .; j_gene: TRBJ1-1; v_gene: TRBV29-1; CDR3nt: TGCAGCGTAAGGCGGGCGGGGACTGAAGCTTTCTTT; CDR3aa: CSVRRAGTEAFF
abundance: many; len: 13; d_gene: .; j_gene: TRBJ2-5; v_gene: TRBV5-1; CDR3nt: TGCGCCAGCAGCTTGATAACCCAAGAGACCCAGTACTTC; CDR3aa: CASSLITQETQYF
abundance: many; len: 14; d_gene: TRBD2; j_gene: TRBJ2-1; v_gene: TRBV20-1; CDR3nt: TGCAGTGCTAGTTCTAGCGGGGGGGGTGATGAGCAGTTCTTC; CDR3aa: CSASSSGGGDEQFF
abundance: many; len: 15; d_gene: TRBD2; j_gene: TRBJ2-3; v_gene: TRBV7-9; CDR3nt: TGTGCCAGCAGAGGACCTAGCGGGAGCACAGATACGCAGTATTTT; CDR3aa: CASRGPSGSTDTQYF
abundance: medium-sized; len: 11; d_gene: .; j_gene: TRBJ2-1; v_gene: TRBV6-2/TRBV6-3; CDR3nt: TGTGCCAGCAGTTACCCCGAAGAGCAGTTCTTC; CDR3aa: CASSYPEEQFF
abundance: many; len: 19; d_gene: .; j_gene: TRBJ2-7; v_gene: TRBV4-2; CDR3nt: TGTGCCAGCAGCCAAGCCGGGGGACAGAGCTTCTTTAGCTCCTACGAGCAGTACTTC; CDR3aa: CASSQAGGQSFFSSYEQYF
abundance: many; len: 15; d_gene: .; j_gene: TRBJ1-4; v_gene: TRBV5-5; CDR3nt: TGTGCCAGCAGCCCACAATGGACAGCTAATGAAAAACTGTTTTTT; CDR3aa: CASSPQWTANEKLFF
abundance: few; len: 13; d_gene: TRBD1; j_gene: TRBJ2-7; v_gene: TRBV20-1; CDR3nt: TGCAGTGCTCCCCCGACAGGGCTCTACGAGCAGTACTTC; CDR3aa: CSAPPTGLYEQYF
abundance: many; len: 13; d_gene: TRBD2; j_gene: TRBJ2-7; v_gene: TRBV20-1; CDR3nt: TGCAGTGCTAGCGCTAGCGGGAGGAACGAGCAGTACTTC; CDR3aa: CSASASGRNEQYF
abundance: many; len: 15; d_gene: .; j_gene: TRBJ1-5; v_gene: TRBV20-1; CDR3nt: TGCAGTGCCGGCGGCAGCGCTTATAGCAATCAGCCCCAGCATTTT; CDR3aa: CSAGGSAYSNQPQHF
abundance: .; len: 16; d_gene: .; j_gene: TRBJ2-1; v_gene: TRBV19; CDR3nt: TGTGCCAGTAGTACAGGGTCCCCAAGCTCCTACAATGAGCAGTTCTTC; CDR3aa: CASSTGSPSSYNEQFF
abundance: many; len: 15; d_gene: TRBD1; j_gene: TRBJ1-1; v_gene: TRBV5-1; CDR3nt: TGCGCCAGCAGCACCGGACAGGGGATGAACACTGAAGCTTTCTTT; CDR3aa: CASSTGQGMNTEAFF
abundance: .; len: 15; d_gene: .; j_gene: TRBJ1-1; v_gene: TRBV19; CDR3nt: TGTGCCAGTAGCTATTCCGGACAGATCAACACTGAAGCTTTCTTT; CDR3aa: CASSYSGQINTEAFF